The rows below give T cell receptor beta chains drawn from one sample of a study of T cells in localized non-small cell lung cancer. The table came from immunoSEQ multiplex PCR; TCRdb's copy has only in-frame clones and leaves some out. The table has around 20,000 clones, about 90% seen once. This specimen was peripheral blood, taken before any cancer treatment. The receptors stem from a woman aged 35 to 70 with stage I lung adenocarcinoma. Both conserved end residues are part of each CDR3. D genes are given only for firm matches. The size of a clone is reported for some rows only, either as once, few or many, or as a class for expanded clones.

CDR3 length,clone size,J gene,D gene,V gene,CDR3 DNA,CDR3 protein
16,NA,TRBJ1-2,TRBD1,TRBV28,TGTGCCAGCAGTTGGGGGCAGGGGGAAGTGGACTATGGCTACACCTTC,CASSWGQGEVDYGYTF
17,NA,TRBJ2-1,NA,TRBV4-3,TGCGCCAGCAGCCAAGCTCCGGCAGGGGTCCTGGACAATGAGCAGTTCTTC,CASSQAPAGVLDNEQFF
12,few,TRBJ2-7,NA,TRBV7-2,TGTGCCAGCAGCTTAGATCCCTACGAGCAGTACTTC,CASSLDPYEQYF
16,NA,TRBJ1-2,TRBD1,TRBV28,TGTGCCAGCAGTCGGGACAGGGGGTTTCTCGCCTATGGCTACACCTTC,CASSRDRGFLAYGYTF
14,NA,TRBJ1-3,NA,TRBV7-8,TGTGCCAGCAGCTTACAGGTCCTTGGAAACACCATATATTTT,CASSLQVLGNTIYF
15,NA,TRBJ2-6,NA,TRBV11-3,TGTGCCAGCAGCCTCTCGGGCTCTGGGGCCAACGTCCTGACTTTC,CASSLSGSGANVLTF
16,NA,TRBJ2-3,TRBD2,TRBV2,TGTGCCAGCAGTGGGTCGGAACTAGCGGGGAGAGATACGCAGTATTTT,CASSGSELAGRDTQYF
13,NA,TRBJ1-2,NA,TRBV4-1,TGCGCCAGCAGCCAAGAAGCCGGGACAAGCTACCCCTTC,CASSQEAGTSYPF
13,NA,TRBJ2-2,NA,TRBV6-5,TGTGCCAGCAGTTACTCGGGGGGCGGGGAGCTGTTTTTT,CASSYSGGGELFF
15,NA,TRBJ2-7,NA,TRBV28,TGTGCCAGCAGTTCCTGGACAGACAACTCCTACGAGCAGTACTTC,CASSSWTDNSYEQYF
15,NA,TRBJ1-2,NA,TRBV2,TGTGCCAGCAGTGAAGTCCGGGAAGGGGGTTATGGCTACACCTTC,CASSEVREGGYGYTF
14,NA,TRBJ1-1,NA,TRBV27,TGTGCCAGCAGTTCCTACAAGGGGAACACTGAAGCTTTCTTT,CASSSYKGNTEAFF
16,NA,TRBJ2-4,NA,TRBV2,TGTGCCAGCAGTGATGGAGCCGGAGGGGCCAAAAACATTCAGTACTTC,CASSDGAGGAKNIQYF
14,NA,TRBJ2-7,TRBD1,TRBV6-1,TGTGCCAGCAGTACCTGGGACAGCATCTACGAGCAGTACTTC,CASSTWDSIYEQYF
13,NA,TRBJ2-1,NA,TRBV6-1,TGTGCCAGCAGTGCCCGGGCCTACAATGAGCAGTTCTTC,CASSARAYNEQFF
13,once,TRBJ2-7,NA,TRBV11-1,TGTGCCAGCAGCTACGCCGACTCCTACGAGCAGTACTTC,CASSYADSYEQYF
14,NA,TRBJ1-1,TRBD1,TRBV6-1,TGTGCCAGCAGCCCCGGGACAGAGAACACTGAAGCTTTCTTT,CASSPGTENTEAFF
15,NA,TRBJ1-5,NA,TRBV7-9,TGTGCCAGCAGCTTAGGGACGGTTAGCAATCAGCCCCAGCATTTT,CASSLGTVSNQPQHF
13,NA,TRBJ2-7,NA,TRBV5-1,TGCGCCAGCAGCTTGGAGGAGGTCACGGAGCCTGCCTTC,CASSLEEVTEPAF
16,NA,TRBJ2-1,TRBD1,TRBV11-2,TGTGCCAGCAGCTCTCGTGACAGGGTCTCCTACAATGAGCAGTTCTTC,CASSSRDRVSYNEQFF
16,NA,TRBJ2-4,TRBD2,TRBV6-4,TGTGCCAGCAGACGTGGACTAGCGACAGCCAAAAACATTCAGTACTTC,CASRRGLATAKNIQYF
15,NA,TRBJ2-7,TRBD1,TRBV19,TGTGCCAGTAGTATAGCAGGGACAGGGGCTTACGAGCAGTACTTC,CASSIAGTGAYEQYF
14,once,TRBJ2-1,NA,TRBV12-5,TGTGCTAGTGGGCCGCCATTCGGAGTCAATGAGCAGTTCTTC,CASGPPFGVNEQFF
14,once,TRBJ2-5,NA,TRBV2,TGTGCCAGCAGTTCGGACAAAGCTTGGGAGACCCAGTACTTC,CASSSDKAWETQYF
17,NA,TRBJ2-2,NA,TRBV27,TGTGCCAGCAGTTCCCTTTCACGGACAGCTGGCACCGGGGAGCTGTTTTTT,CASSSLSRTAGTGELFF
15,once,TRBJ2-2,NA,TRBV18,TGTGCCAGCTCAATCTATGGGGGGACCACCGGGGAGCTGTTTTTT,CASSIYGGTTGELFF
15,few,TRBJ2-7,NA,TRBV28,TGTGCCAGCAGTTCCCCTGCCCGAGGAAAGCACGAGCAGTACTTC,CASSSPARGKHEQYF
14,NA,TRBJ1-2,TRBD1,TRBV7-3,TGTGCCAGCAGCCCCGACACAGGGGGCAGAGGCTACACCTTC,CASSPDTGGRGYTF